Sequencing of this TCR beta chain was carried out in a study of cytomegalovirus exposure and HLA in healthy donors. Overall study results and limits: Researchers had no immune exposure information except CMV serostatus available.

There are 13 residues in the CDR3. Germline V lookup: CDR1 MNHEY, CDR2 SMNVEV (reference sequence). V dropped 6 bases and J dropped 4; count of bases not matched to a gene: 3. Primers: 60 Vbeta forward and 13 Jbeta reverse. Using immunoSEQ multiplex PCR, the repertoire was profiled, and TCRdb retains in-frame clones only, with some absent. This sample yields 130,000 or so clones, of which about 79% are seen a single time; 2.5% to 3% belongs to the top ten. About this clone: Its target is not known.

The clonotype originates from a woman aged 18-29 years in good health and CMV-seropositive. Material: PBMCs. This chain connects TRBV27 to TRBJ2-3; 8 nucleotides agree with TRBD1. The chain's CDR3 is CASRPTGADTQYF. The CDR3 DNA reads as TGTGCCAGCAGGCCGACAGGGGCAGATACGCAGTATTTT.